This TCR beta chain appears in the sequencing data of a study of blood T cell repertoires in COVID-19. For the study at large: Nucleic acid was either cDNA or gDNA, and it came from T cells, B-cell-depleted T cells, or PBMCs.

In the authors' methods: Nucleated cell counts were estimated from reference gene primer amplification. The repertoire was sequenced with immunoSEQ multiplex PCR; TCRdb's copy has only in-frame clones and lacks some. V and J calls and clone size are copied from that table; D and trimming were computed from the DNA. This sample has roughly 310,000 clones, with 85% to 90% found just once. The clonotype comes from a woman in her 50s with active or convalescent COVID-19. The sample was peripheral blood.

In DNA form, the CDR3 reads TGTGCCAGCAGTGAATCGGAAATAGCATCGGGGGAGCTGTTTTTT. Its translation is CASSESEIASGELFF. The chain combines TRBV2 with TRBJ2-2; D is undetermined. CDR1 and CDR2 (germline): SNHLY, FYNNEI. This CDR3 contains 15 residues. Trimming took off 2 bases at V and 8 bases at J, with 15 bases between the two ends.